The 27 T cell receptor beta chains given below trace back to one sample, sequenced in a study of blood T cell repertoires in COVID-19. TCRdb's table, derived via immunoSEQ multiplex PCR, lists solely in-frame clones and lacks some. The sample lists some 260,000 clones, around 90% occurring once. The sample was peripheral blood. Receptors originate from a man older than 75 with acute or convalescent COVID-19.

This clone is a singleton in its sample. The chain recombines TRBV6-5 with TRBJ2-1, with 7 bases that match TRBD2. This CDR3 is built from 15 residues. V shed 6 bases and J 0 bases; nucleotides not matched to a gene: 5. In germline, CDR1 is MNHEY, CDR2 SVGAGI. The CDR3 protein is CASSPRGSSYNEQFF. The CDR3 DNA is TGTGCCAGCAGCCCCCGCGGGAGCTCCTACAATGAGCAGTTCTTC.

The J gene is TRBJ1-1, the V gene TRBV6-6, with D possibly TRBD1 on 6 matching bases. This CDR3 contains 16 residues. Trimming cost V 5 bases and J 2 bases, with 18 bases left between them. From germline, CDR1 is MNHNY and CDR2 SVGAGI (reference sequence). For the CDR3, the DNA is TGTGCCAGCAGTCCTTTAAACGGGGGGGCCAACACTGAAGCTTTCTTT. It encodes CASSPLNGGANTEAFF.

This chain joins TRBV6-2 or TRBV6-3 and TRBJ2-2; 13 bases are a match to TRBD2. The CDR3 consists of 15 residues. Germline V lookup: CDR1 MNHEY, CDR2 SVGEGT. The J segment lost 5 bases and the V segment lost 4 bases, leaving 1 base of the junction unmatched. The CDR3 DNA follows: TGTGCCAGCAGTTGGACTAGCGGGGGAACCGGGGAGCTGTTTTTT. Its protein product is CASSWTSGGTGELFF.

CDR3: CASSVRGRDNEQFF. CDR3 bases: TGTGCCAGCAGTGTTAGGGGGCGGGACAATGAGCAGTTCTTC. The chain carries TRBV2 and TRBJ2-1; 7 bases match TRBD1. After removal of 4 bases from V and 5 bases from J, the junction contained 5 bases not matched to a gene. Germline CDR1 and CDR2: SNHLY and FYNNEI. The CDR3 length is 14 residues.

The rearrangement joins TRBV4-3 to TRBJ2-1; 8 bases match TRBD2. The CDR3 spans 15 residues. Germline V gene lookup returns CDR1 LGHNA and CDR2 YSLEER. Trimming removed 4 bases from V and 7 bases from J; junction bases left unmatched: 9. The DNA for the CDR3 is TGCGCCAGCAGCCCTCGTAGCGGGACTGGGAATGAGCAGTTCTTC. Its protein is CASSPRSGTGNEQFF.

The rearrangement uses TRBV18 and TRBJ2-5; 16 bases line up with TRBD2. The CDR3 loop spans 16 amino acids. The junction had 3 bases not matched to a gene; V was cut back by 3 bases and J by 5 bases. The germline V gene has CDR1 KGHSH and CDR2 LQKENI. This CDR3 is CASSPKGLAGGETQYF. DNA of the CDR3: TGTGCCAGCTCACCGAAGGGACTAGCGGGAGGGGAGACCCAGTACTTC.

The chain couples TRBV14 to TRBJ1-1, with D possibly being TRBD1 (5 bases). The CDR3 runs to 13 residues. V lost 4 bases to trimming and J lost 5 bases, with 11 bases between them. Germline V gene data show CDR1 as SGHDN and CDR2 as FVKESK. CDR3 sequence (DNA): TGTGCCAGCAGCCGAGTGGGGGGAACTGAAGCTTTCTTT. This translates into CASSRVGGTEAFF.

The chain joins TRBV6-2 or TRBV6-3 to TRBJ2-7; D is ambiguous. Per the germline V gene, CDR1 is MNHEY and CDR2 is SVGEGT. The germline V and J ends were trimmed by 0 bases and 6 bases, with 12 bases remaining between them. This CDR3 region has 14 residues. CDR3 in DNA: TGTGCCAGCAGTTACTCCACAGTGGCGCCCGAGCAGTACTTC. As protein: CASSYSTVAPEQYF.

This chain links TRBV7-2 with TRBJ1-6, with D perhaps TRBD1 (5 bases). Germline lookup yields CDR1 SGHTA and CDR2 FQGNSA. The ends were cut back, 6 bases at V and 13 bases at J, with 16 bases in the middle. There are 13 residues in the CDR3. CDR3 nucleotide sequence: TGTGCCAGCAGTCAGAATCAGGGTCCCCCCCTCCACTTT. Its protein is CASSQNQGPPLHF.

The chain has TRBV6-2 or TRBV6-3 and TRBJ1-1; no reliable D call. The germline CDR1 and CDR2 sequences are MNHEY and SVGEGT. The CDR3 sequence is 16 residues long. The V end was cut by 0 bases, the J end by 3 bases, with 14 bases between. The CDR3 region is CASSYSPGEWDTEAFF. The CDR3 nucleotides are TGTGCCAGCAGTTACTCGCCTGGGGAGTGGGACACTGAAGCTTTCTTT.

The gene calls are TRBV5-4 and TRBJ2-7, with 8 bases matching TRBD1. The V gene's germline CDR1 is SGHNT and CDR2 YYREEE (reference sequence). Germline trimming cut 0 bases from V and 7 bases from J; bases unmatched to any gene: 12. CDR3 length: 16 amino acids. The CDR3 DNA sequence: TGTGCCAGCAGCTTGGGTGGTGCAGGGGGCCTCCAGGAGCAGTACTTC. Protein sequence: CASSLGGAGGLQEQYF.

The rearrangement joins TRBV3-1 (or the pseudogene TRBV3-2) to TRBJ1-2; 7 bases agree with TRBD1. Germline CDR1 and CDR2: LGHDT and YNNKEL (reference sequence). The CDR3 loop spans 15 amino acids. J gave up 3 bases and V 4 bases, and 8 bases lay outside the gene matches. The CDR3: CASSPWDSSDYGYTF. The CDR3 nucleotides read TGTGCCAGCAGCCCTTGGGACAGCTCTGACTATGGCTACACCTTC.

The chain uses TRBV2 and TRBJ2-7, with D tentatively TRBD1 (6 bases). Trimming removed 6 bases at V and 6 bases at J, with 15 bases between. Germline V lookup: CDR1 SNHLY, CDR2 FYNNEI. This CDR3 has 13 amino acids. The CDR3 sequence is CASSRGSGIEQYF. For the CDR3, the DNA is TGTGCCAGCAGCAGGGGTTCTGGCATCGAGCAGTACTTC.

The chain combines TRBV9 with TRBJ2-3; D remains unclear. CDR3 size: 13 residues. Germline assignment: CDR1 SGDLS and CDR2 YYNGEE. Deletions cut 0 bases from V and 3 bases from J, with 5 bases between. CDR3 residues: CASSVVITDTQYF. The CDR3 DNA reads as TGTGCCAGCAGCGTAGTAATTACAGATACGCAGTATTTT.

This chain links TRBV19 with TRBJ2-2, with D unclear. The V and J ends lost 11 bases and 1 base respectively, with 11 bases between them. Germline V gene data show CDR1 as LNHDA and CDR2 as SQIVND (reference sequence). CDR3 length equals 13 residues. CDR3 sequence (DNA): TGTGCCGCCAGGTCGGAGAACACCGGGGAGCTGTTTTTT. The encoded protein is CAARSENTGELFF.

The chain links TRBV9 to TRBJ1-2; possibly TRBD1 for D (5 bases). The V and J ends lost 0 bases and 0 bases respectively, with 15 bases between them. The CDR3 runs to 17 residues. Germline V CDR1 and CDR2: SGDLS, YYNGEE. CDR3 residues: CASSVGGPREANYGYTF. As DNA, the CDR3 is TGTGCCAGCAGCGTAGGGGGCCCAAGAGAAGCTAACTATGGCTACACCTTC.

The chain has TRBV7-2 and TRBJ1-2, with 9 bases lining up with TRBD1. The CDR3 contains 14 residues. CDR1 SGHTA and CDR2 FQGNSA come from the germline V gene. V lost 6 bases, J lost 4 bases, and 6 bases stayed unmatched. The CDR3 reads CASSSQGASYGYTF. The CDR3 DNA sequence: TGTGCCAGCAGTTCACAGGGGGCGAGCTATGGCTACACCTTC.

Here the CDR3 reads CASIPHLGQVGDGYTF. CDR3 sequence (DNA): TGTGCCAGCATCCCTCACTTAGGACAGGTCGGCGATGGCTACACCTTC. J is TRBJ1-2 and V is TRBV12-1; TRBD1 is the table's D call and was not checked against the DNA. TRBV12-1 is assigned pseudogene status. The CDR3 contains 16 residues.

V gene TRBV18 combines with J gene TRBJ2-5, with 7 nucleotides matching TRBD1. After removal of 5 bases from V and 5 bases from J, the junction contained 8 bases not matched to a gene. Per germline, CDR1 KGHSH and CDR2 LQKENI. The CDR3 is 14 amino acids. This CDR3 is CASSFQGGWETQYF. CDR3 coding DNA: TGTGCCAGCTCATTTCAAGGGGGCTGGGAGACCCAGTACTTC.

This clone has more than one count but fewer than ten. V gene TRBV19 combines with J gene TRBJ2-1, with D possibly being TRBD2 (6 bases). V shed 0 bases and J shed 13 bases, with 13 bases lying between them. The CDR3 extends over 13 amino acids. CDR1 and CDR2 from the germline V gene are LNHDA and SQIVND (reference sequence). This CDR3 reads CASSIDPGGKQFF. CDR3 nucleotides: TGTGCCAGTAGTATAGATCCAGGAGGGAAACAGTTCTTC.

This sequence joins TRBV3-1 (or the pseudogene TRBV3-2) and TRBJ1-3; D not certain. Germline V CDR1 and CDR2: LGHDT, YNNKEL (reference sequence). V lost 0 bases and J 3 bases, leaving 6 bases between the germline ends. The length of the CDR3 is 14 residues. The CDR3 sequence: CASSQEAGGNTIYF. CDR3 coding DNA: TGTGCCAGCAGCCAAGAGGCGGGTGGAAACACCATATATTTT.

V gene TRBV7-8 combines with J gene TRBJ1-2; D gene ambiguous. The CDR3 consists of 14 residues. Trimming removed 5 bases at V and 6 bases at J, with 16 bases between. Germline V gene lookup returns CDR1 SGHVS and CDR2 FQNEAQ. DNA for the CDR3: TGTGCCAGCAGCGTTCTTCGGTCGGGAAATGGCTACACCTTC. Translation: CASSVLRSGNGYTF.

This sequence joins TRBV7-7 and TRBJ2-7, with TRBD1 matching 9 bases. The length of the CDR3 is 15 residues. Germline V gene lookup returns CDR1 SSHAT and CDR2 FNYEAQ (reference sequence). V gave up 0 bases and J gave up 0 bases; unmatched junction bases: 0. CDR3 nucleotide sequence: TGTGCCAGCAGCTTAGCGGACAGGGGCTCCTACGAGCAGTACTTC. Translating gives CASSLADRGSYEQYF.

V is TRBV19 and J is TRBJ1-3; no firm D call. Deletions cut 8 bases from V and 8 bases from J, with 13 bases between. CDR3 length: 12 residues. Germline V CDR1 and CDR2: LNHDA, SQIVND (reference sequence). CDR3 loop: CASPSPRDTIYF. In DNA form, the CDR3 reads TGTGCCAGTCCCTCCCCGCGGGACACCATATATTTT.

This chain links TRBV28 with TRBJ1-1; 9 nucleotides agree with TRBD1. This CDR3 spans 15 amino acids. V lost 4 bases and J lost 5; bases outside the gene matches: 8. The germline V gene encodes CDR1 MDHEN and CDR2 SYDVKM. This chain's CDR3 is CASSSGTGIGTEAFF. CDR3 coding DNA: TGTGCCAGCAGTTCCGGGACAGGGATCGGAACTGAAGCTTTCTTT.

V usage is TRBV11-3 and J usage is TRBJ2-3; the D gene is possibly TRBD1 (7 bases). The V end was cut by 1 base, the J end by 4 bases, with 15 bases between. This CDR3 region has 16 residues. Germline assignment: CDR1 SGHNT and CDR2 YENEEA. This chain's CDR3 is CASSLGLQGGPDTQYF. The DNA of the CDR3 is TGTGCCAGCAGCTTAGGCCTGCAGGGGGGTCCAGATACGCAGTATTTT.

The V call is TRBV6-5, the J call TRBJ2-2; no reliable D call. V lost 2 bases and J lost 6, with 7 bases in between. Germline loops: CDR1 MNHEY, CDR2 SVGAGI. There are 13 residues in the CDR3. This CDR3 is CASSYTAPGELFF. DNA for the CDR3: TGTGCCAGCAGTTACACAGCCCCCGGGGAGCTGTTTTTT.